There are a few counts of the clone carrying this T cell receptor beta chain. Every patient underwent thyroid surgery untreated. The data were obtained in a study of metastatic and nonmetastatic thyroid tumors. From germline, CDR1 is MNHEY and CDR2 SMNVEV (reference sequence). The length of the CDR3 is 17 residues. The V segment lost 5 bases and the J segment 7 bases; nucleotides outside the gene matches: 16. Authors' processing steps: The study took CDR3 differences across clinicopathological groups and made a distant-metastasis classifier for papillary thyroid cancer from them. Via MiXCR, TCRdb re-called the PCR reads. The V and J calls were determined by TCRdb, not by the authors. The sample holds about 38,000 clones; around 47% are singletons and the top ten take roughly 25%.

The rearrangement joins TRBV27 to TRBJ2-5, with TRBD2 matching over 10 bases. This sequence was found in a male donor with papillary thyroid cancer or a benign thyroid nodule (not recorded which). Some clones in this sample may be carry-over from other donors' samples. The material sequenced was tumor tissue. The CDR3 DNA reads as TGTGCCAGCAGTCCCAGAGGGGCTAGCGGGAGCCTGGGGACCCAGTACTTC. It is translated as CASSPRGASGSLGTQYF.